This entry lists 9 T cell receptor beta chains sequenced from one sample in a study of blood T cells in healthy people across ages. A J-beta primer mix and a sample-barcoded 5' primer were used in a second PCR of about 7 to 12 cycles. In TCRdb, the 5' RACE reads were re-called with MiXCR into one record per CDR3 protein. The top ten clones hold roughly 23% of a sample with fewer than 2 million distinct CDR3 sequences, about two fifths of them seen once. The sample was blood. All receptors derive from a human donor in good health.

This clonotype was seen at least ten times. The chain combines TRBV2 with TRBJ2-1; tentative D call: TRBD1 (5 bases). V dropped 1 base and J dropped 0 bases, with 7 bases sitting between them. Germline values: CDR1 SNHLY, CDR2 FYNNEI. The CDR3 is made up of 15 amino acids. This CDR3 reads CASSEGQSSYNEQFF. The CDR3, as DNA: TGTGCCAGCAGTGAAGGACAGAGCTCCTACAATGAGCAGTTCTTC.

On this clonotype itself: At one boundary the junction diverges from the germline segment, which might be a read error. The genes are TRBV20-1 and TRBJ1-1, with 8 nucleotides matching TRBD1. CDR3 size: 14 residues. Per the germline V gene, CDR1 is DFQATT and CDR2 is SNEGSKA (reference sequence). The CDR3, as DNA: TGCAGTGCGCCGATGGGACAGGTGAATACTGAAGCTTTCTTT. Its protein product is CSAPMGQVNTEAFF.

The chain recombines TRBV5-1 with TRBJ2-3; weak D call: TRBD1 (6 bases). Trimming left V 6 bases short and J 0 bases short, with 11 bases between. The CDR3 extends over 14 amino acids. Germline V gene sequence: CDR1 SGHRS, CDR2 YFSETQ. CDR3 nucleotide sequence: TGCGCCAGCACAGGGGACGGAAGCACAGATACGCAGTATTTT. Residues: CASTGDGSTDTQYF.

V gene TRBV12-3 or TRBV12-4 combines with J gene TRBJ2-1, with D perhaps matching TRBD1 (5 bases). The ends were cut back, 3 bases at V and 8 bases at J, with 14 bases in the middle. The CDR3 is 14 amino acids. CDR3 residues: CASSFRRAGDEQFF. CDR3 DNA sequence: TGTGCCAGCAGTTTTCGCAGGGCCGGAGATGAGCAGTTCTTC.

V is TRBV24-1 and J is TRBJ1-2; TRBD1 might be the D (6 bases). The CDR3 runs 13 residues. V was clipped by 9 bases and J by 0 bases, with 10 bases between them. CDR1 and CDR2 from the germline V gene are KGHDR and SFDVKD. DNA for the CDR3: TGTGCCACCCGGGACACCTCTAACTATGGCTACACCTTC. Translation: CATRDTSNYGYTF.

The chain employs TRBV7-2 and TRBJ1-2; 7 bases are shared with TRBD1. Germline V gene lookup returns CDR1 SGHTA and CDR2 FQGNSA. V dropped 5 bases and J dropped 4; count of bases not matched to a gene: 7. The length of the CDR3 is 14 residues. For the CDR3, the DNA is TGTGCCAGCAGCATAGGGGGCTTTACCTATGGCTACACCTTC. Protein sequence: CASSIGGFTYGYTF.

Only one count was recorded for this clonotype. The J gene is TRBJ2-1, the V gene TRBV4-1; D unresolved. CDR3 size: 16 residues. Per the germline V gene, CDR1 is MGHRA and CDR2 is YSYEKL. Trimming took 1 base from V and 9 from J, leaving 19 bases between them. The CDR3 DNA follows: TGCGCCAGCAGCCAAGGAATCCTAGGCATGGTTAGTGAGCAGTTCTTC. It codes for CASSQGILGMVSEQFF.

This clonotype occurred a few times. The chain is built from TRBV21-1 and TRBJ2-1. TRBV21-1 is a listed pseudogene. The CDR3 has 16 residues. CDR3 nucleotides: TGTGCCAGCAGCAAAGCGCCCAGCCCGACTTACAATGAGCAGTTCTTC. As protein: CASSKAPSPTYNEQFF.

The CDR3 coding sequence is TGCAGCGTGACAGGGTTCGATGGCTACACCTTC. Protein sequence: CSVTGFDGYTF. The V gene is TRBV29-1, the J gene TRBJ1-2; 7 bases are shared with TRBD1. CDR1 SQVTM and CDR2 ANQGSEA come from the germline V gene. The CDR3 runs 11 residues. V lost 6 bases to trimming and J lost 6 bases; unmatched junction nucleotides: 4.